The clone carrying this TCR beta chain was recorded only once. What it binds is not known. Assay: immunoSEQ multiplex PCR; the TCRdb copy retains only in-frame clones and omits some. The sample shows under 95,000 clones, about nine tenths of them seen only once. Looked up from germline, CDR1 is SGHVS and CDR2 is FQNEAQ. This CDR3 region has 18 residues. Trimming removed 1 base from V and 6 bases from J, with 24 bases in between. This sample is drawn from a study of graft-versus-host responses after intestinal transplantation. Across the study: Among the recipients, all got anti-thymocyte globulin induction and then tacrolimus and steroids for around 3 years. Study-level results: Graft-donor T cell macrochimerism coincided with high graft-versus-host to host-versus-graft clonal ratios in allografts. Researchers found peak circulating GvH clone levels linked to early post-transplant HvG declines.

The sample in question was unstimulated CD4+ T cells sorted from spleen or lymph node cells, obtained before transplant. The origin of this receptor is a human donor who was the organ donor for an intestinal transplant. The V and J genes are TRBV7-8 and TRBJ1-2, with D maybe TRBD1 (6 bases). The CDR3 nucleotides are TGTGCCAGCAGCTTAGTCCGGGCGGAACACAGGGACGGGCATGGCTACACCTTC. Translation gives CASSLVRAEHRDGHGYTF.